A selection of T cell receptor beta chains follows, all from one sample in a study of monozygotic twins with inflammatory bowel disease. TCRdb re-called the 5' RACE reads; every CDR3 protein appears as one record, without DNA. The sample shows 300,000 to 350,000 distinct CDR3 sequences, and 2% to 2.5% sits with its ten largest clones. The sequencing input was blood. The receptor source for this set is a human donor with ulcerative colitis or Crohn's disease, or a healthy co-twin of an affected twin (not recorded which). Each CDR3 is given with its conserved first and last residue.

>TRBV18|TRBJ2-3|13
CASSPRGADTQYF
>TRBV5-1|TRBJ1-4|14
CASNTGATNEKLFF
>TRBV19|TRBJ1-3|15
CASSIGAAYGNTIYF
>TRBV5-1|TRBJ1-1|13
CASNREMNTEAFF
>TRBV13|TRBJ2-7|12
CASSSDKNEQYF
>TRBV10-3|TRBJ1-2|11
CANGQGYGYTF
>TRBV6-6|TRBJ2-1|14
CASRRQGTLNEQFF
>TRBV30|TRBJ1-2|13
CAWSVGVGYGYTF
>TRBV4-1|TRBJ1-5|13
CASSQDLRQPQHF
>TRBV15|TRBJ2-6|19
CATTKVSDRGLSGANVLTF
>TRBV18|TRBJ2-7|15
CASSPPGQTWYEQYF
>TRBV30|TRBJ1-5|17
CAWAPGGKAKERQPQHF
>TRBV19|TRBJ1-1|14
CASSIGRINTEAFF
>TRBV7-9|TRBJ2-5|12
CASSSGRETQYF
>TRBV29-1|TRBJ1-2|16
CSVDSPTRTWGIGYTF
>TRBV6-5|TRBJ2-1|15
CASSYVAEYYNEQFF
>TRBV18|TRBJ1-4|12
CASSSGTPSVFF
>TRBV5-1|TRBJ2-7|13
CASALAGSREQYF
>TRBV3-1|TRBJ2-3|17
CASSDIAGTGSTDTQYF
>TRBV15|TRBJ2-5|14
CATSYRNRQETQYF
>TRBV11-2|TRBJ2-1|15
CASSLWGPPVDEQFF
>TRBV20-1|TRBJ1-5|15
CSARLGGQGNQPQHF
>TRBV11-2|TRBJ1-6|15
CASSSQGTLNSPLHF